The entry below describes one TCR beta chain. Its antigen remains unidentified. This sample is drawn from a study of T-cell memory formation after mild COVID-19. Looking at the study overall: TCR clusters showed largely donor specificity.

TCRdb itself ran the 5' RACE reads through MiXCR, one entry per CDR3 protein. The sample includes about 430,000 distinct CDR3 sequences, around 24% of them seen just once. With 3 bases clipped from V and 7 bases from J, the junction kept 5 bases outside the gene matches. CDR1 and CDR2 (germline): MDHEN, SYDVKM. The length of the CDR3 is 14 residues. Regarding the study as a whole: Some SARS-CoV-2-responding clones were already detected in memory before infection. Later expanders leaned CD4+, whereas clones that contracted between day 15 and 85 were balanced CD4/CD8.

This TCR was recovered from an adult woman who had mild COVID-19 (a few samples of this study predate the infection). Cell type and time point are not known. The gene calls are TRBV28 and TRBJ1-5, with 8 bases matching TRBD1. Sequenced input: PBMCs or a T cell subset sorted from them (not recorded which). The CDR3 loop reads CASSLTGDFQPQHF. The CDR3 DNA sequence: TGTGCCAGCAGTTTGACAGGGGATTTCCAGCCCCAGCATTTT.